The entry that follows covers one TCR beta chain sequence. Its antigen is undetermined. Investigators reverse transcribed all isolated RNA, so they sequenced expressed TCRB transcripts. Some clones are missing from TCRdb's copy, which holds only in-frame ones; the method was immunoSEQ multiplex PCR. The table records over 300,000 clones, around 7.6% of them present only once. These data come from a study of beta chain features in type 1 diabetes. Points from the study as a whole: For patients, the naive, central memory and Treg TCRB repertoires appeared more alike than for healthy donors.

The sequence came from a young woman in good health. Material: central memory CD4+ T cells from blood.

CDR3 amino acids: CASSEILRDEQFF. CDR3 DNA sequence: TGTGCCAGCAGTGAGATCCTACGGGATGAGCAGTTCTTC. The chain recombines TRBV6-1 with TRBJ2-1; D is undetermined. The CDR3 runs 13 residues. Germline lookup yields CDR1 MNHNS and CDR2 SASEGT. V lost 3 bases and J 8 bases, leaving 11 bases between the germline ends.